These 30 T cell receptor beta chains share one sample of origin, sequenced in a study of follicular helper T cells after annual influenza vaccination. The time point was: 2015-2016 season, 7 days after influenza vaccination. Sequenced by immunoSEQ multiplex PCR; TCRdb stores in-frame clones only, minus some. The table shows roughly 7,100 clones, with over 80% occurring only once. This specimen consisted of CXCR5- memory CD4+ T cells sorted from blood, obtained 7 days after influenza vaccination. The receptors derive from an adult who received the influenza vaccine.

V and J are TRBV19 and TRBJ1-5, with 8 bases aligning to TRBD1. This CDR3 has 15 amino acids. V shed 6 bases and J 5 bases; nucleotides not matched to a gene: 9. CDR1 is LNHDA and CDR2 is SQIVND in the germline V gene (reference sequence). The CDR3 DNA reads TGTGCCAGTAGACAAGACAGGGGTCGCCATCAGCCCCAGCATTTT. Translating it yields CASRQDRGRHQPQHF. Full variable domain (missing parts from reference TRBV19 and TRBJ1-5): DGGITQSPKYLFRKEGQNVTLSCEQNLNHDAMYWYRQDPGQGLRLIYYSQIVNDFQKGDIAEGYSVSREKKESFPLTVTSAQKNPTAFYLCASRQDRGRHQPQHFGDGTRLSIL.

V gene TRBV7-9 combines with J gene TRBJ1-1; 7 nucleotides align to TRBD1. Trimming cost V 6 bases and J 3 bases; bases outside gene matches: 7. This CDR3 comprises 14 residues. The germline CDR1 and CDR2 sequences are SEHNR and FQNEAQ (reference sequence). CDR3 bases: TGTGCCAGCAGTCGAACAGGGGACTACACTGAAGCTTTCTTT. It is translated as CASSRTGDYTEAFF.

This chain joins TRBV7-1 and TRBJ1-2; D unresolved. TRBV7-1 carries the ORF label, with uncertain function. The V end lost 6 bases, the J end lost 2 bases, and 10 bases lay between the germline ends. This CDR3 is 13 amino acids long. CDR3 in amino acids: CASRTTENYGYTF. For the CDR3, the DNA is TGTGCCAGCAGGACGACTGAGAACTATGGCTACACCTTC.

The CDR3 DNA is TGTGCCACCAGCTCATACACAGGGAGTAAGGATACGCAGTATTTT. It yields the protein CATSSYTGSKDTQYF. The rearrangement joins TRBV15 to TRBJ2-3; a weak D match, TRBD1 (6 bases). Germline assignment: CDR1 LNHNV and CDR2 YYDKDF (reference sequence). The V and J ends lost 5 bases and 6 bases respectively, with 18 bases between them. This CDR3 is built from 15 residues.

The V call is TRBV2, the J call TRBJ1-2; TRBD1 aligns across 7 bases. The CDR3 runs to 15 residues. CDR1 is SNHLY and CDR2 is FYNNEI in the germline V gene. Trimming took 6 bases from V and 3 from J; bases not matched to a gene: 10. Here the CDR3 DNA reads TGTGCCAGCAGACCGGGACAGCCCTTTGACTATGGCTACACCTTC. It codes for CASRPGQPFDYGYTF.

The chain recombines TRBV6-5 with TRBJ1-3; no clear D gene. The ends were cut back, 0 bases at V and 5 bases at J, with 11 bases in the middle. Germline V gives CDR1 MNHEY, CDR2 SVGAGI. The CDR3 covers 15 residues. CDR3 coding DNA: TGTGCCAGCAGTTACTCTGGGGATCGGAGAAACACCATATATTTT. Translation: CASSYSGDRRNTIYF.

The chain is built from TRBV2 and TRBJ1-2; D perhaps matches TRBD1 (5 bases). There are 13 residues in the CDR3. Germline V CDR1 and CDR2: SNHLY, FYNNEI. V lost 3 bases and J lost 8, with 13 bases in between. The CDR3 loop reads CASSEWGAGGYTF. The CDR3 DNA reads TGTGCCAGCAGTGAGTGGGGCGCGGGCGGCTACACCTTC.

V and J are TRBV6-5 and TRBJ1-5; 9 nucleotides line up with TRBD1. With 8 bases clipped from V and 0 bases from J, the junction kept 5 bases outside the gene matches. From germline, CDR1 is MNHEY and CDR2 SVGAGI. The CDR3 sequence is 15 residues long. CDR3 coding DNA: TGTGCCAGCCGACAGGGGGACTATAGCAATCAGCCCCAGCATTTT. Translating it yields CASRQGDYSNQPQHF.

The chain carries TRBV7-8 and TRBJ1-2; no definite D call. V lost 5 bases, J lost 6 bases, and 16 bases lay in between. Germline lookup yields CDR1 SGHVS and CDR2 FQNEAQ. The length of the CDR3 is 14 residues. DNA for the CDR3: TGTGCCAGCAGCAGATACGAAAGGATCCATGGCTACACCTTC. This gives the protein CASSRYERIHGYTF.

This clone turned up a few times. The genes are TRBV5-1 and TRBJ1-5; D gene unclear. Trimming took 0 bases from V and 7 from J, leaving 17 bases between them. The CDR3 is 16 residues long. CDR1 is SGHRS, CDR2 YFSETQ, per germline. The CDR3 is CASSLGEFPPPQPQHF. The CDR3, as DNA: TGCGCCAGCAGCTTGGGGGAATTTCCCCCGCCCCAGCCCCAGCATTTT.

This clone occurred a few times. The rearrangement links TRBV28 to TRBJ1-2; D is undetermined. The CDR3 runs to 14 residues. V dropped 3 bases and J dropped 4 bases, with 12 bases sitting between them. Per the germline V gene, CDR1 is MDHEN and CDR2 is SYDVKM. CDR3 nucleotides: TGTGCCAGCAGTTTTGGCAGCCTGTCCTATGGCTACACCTTC. The encoded protein is CASSFGSLSYGYTF.

This clone was counted a single time. The chain recombines TRBV2 with TRBJ2-2, with 9 bases that match TRBD1. CDR1 and CDR2 from the germline V gene are SNHLY and FYNNEI. The V gene end was trimmed by 6 bases and the J gene end by 2 bases; junction bases not matched to a gene: 4. This CDR3 comprises 15 residues. CDR3 in amino acids: CASRRTGANTGELFF. In DNA form, the CDR3 reads TGTGCCAGCAGGCGGACAGGGGCTAACACCGGGGAGCTGTTTTTT.

This chain connects TRBV4-2 to TRBJ1-3, with 7 bases identical to TRBD1. The V gene end was trimmed by 1 base and the J gene end by 1 base; junction bases not matched to a gene: 1. This CDR3 comprises 15 residues. The germline V gene has CDR1 LGHNA and CDR2 YNFKEQ. The CDR3 loop reads CASSQAGQSGNTIYF. DNA of the CDR3: TGTGCCAGCAGCCAAGCGGGACAGTCTGGAAACACCATATATTTT.

This clone was detected only a few times. The genes are TRBV9 and TRBJ2-7, with 11 bases lining up with TRBD1. There are 15 residues in the CDR3. The J segment lost 2 bases and the V segment lost 4 bases, leaving 5 bases of the junction unmatched. Germline CDR1 reads SGDLS; CDR2 reads YYNGEE. In nucleotides, the CDR3 is TGTGCCAGCAGCACTGGACAGGGGGCAACCTACGAGCAGTACTTC. Its translation is CASSTGQGATYEQYF.

The chain carries TRBV10-3 and TRBJ1-4; the D gene is possibly TRBD1 (6 bases). Germline V gene lookup returns CDR1 ENHRY and CDR2 SYGVKD. This CDR3 is built from 17 residues. V lost 3 bases and J 0 bases, leaving 14 bases between the germline ends. The CDR3, as DNA: TGTGCCATCAGTGACCAAACAGGGTCTGCAACTAATGAAAAACTGTTTTTT. It yields the protein CAISDQTGSATNEKLFF.

This chain joins TRBV21-1 and TRBJ2-7; no DNA check was done on the table's D call, TRBD1. TRBV21-1 is a recognized pseudogene. This CDR3 comprises 16 residues. CDR3 sequence reads: CASSKGQGPNSYEQYF. In DNA form, the CDR3 reads TGTGCCAGCAGCAAGGGACAGGGGCCGAACTCCTACGAGCAGTACTTC.

The sample holds one count of this clone. The rearrangement uses TRBV6-5 and TRBJ1-5, with D possibly matching TRBD1 (5 bases). The CDR3 contains 14 residues. Trimming left V 8 bases short and J 6 bases short, with 17 bases between. Germline V gives CDR1 MNHEY, CDR2 SVGAGI. The CDR3 sequence: CASAALGGGQPQHF. CDR3 nucleotides: TGTGCCAGCGCTGCTTTGGGGGGGGGTCAGCCCCAGCATTTT.

V gene TRBV5-1 combines with J gene TRBJ2-3; 10 bases are a match to TRBD1. This CDR3 comprises 17 residues. Per the germline V gene, CDR1 is SGHRS and CDR2 is YFSETQ. The V segment lost 6 bases and the J segment 6 bases; nucleotides outside the gene matches: 16. CDR3 loop: CASTPVGTGALRDTQYF. The DNA for the CDR3 is TGCGCCAGCACCCCCGTCGGGACAGGGGCGTTGAGGGATACGCAGTATTTT.

V is TRBV11-2 and J is TRBJ1-1, with D perhaps matching TRBD1 (6 bases). CDR1 is SGHAT, CDR2 FQNNGV, per germline. CDR3 length: 17 amino acids. V dropped 2 bases and J dropped 0 bases, with 16 bases sitting between them. The CDR3 coding sequence is TGTGCCAGCAGCTTATCCGTCACAGGGCGGGTGAACACTGAAGCTTTCTTT. Protein sequence: CASSLSVTGRVNTEAFF. The whole variable domain, remainder taken from reference TRBV11-2 and TRBJ1-1, is EAGVAQSPRYKIIEKRQSVAFWCNPISGHATLYWYQQILGQGPKLLIQFQNNGVVDDSQLPKDRFSAERLKGVDSTLKIQPAKLEDSAVYLCASSLSVTGRVNTEAFFGQGTRLTVV.

In its sample, this clone was seen once. The chain combines TRBV19 with TRBJ1-1; D might be TRBD1 (5 bases). V lost 5 bases to trimming and J lost 0 bases, with 10 bases between them. The CDR3 consists of 14 residues. CDR1 LNHDA and CDR2 SQIVND come from the germline V gene (reference sequence). The chain's CDR3 is CASSLWGLNTEAFF. The CDR3 nucleotides read TGTGCCAGTAGTCTCTGGGGGTTGAACACTGAAGCTTTCTTT.

J is TRBJ1-6 and V is TRBV6-5; 9 bases align to TRBD1. Germline V CDR1 and CDR2: MNHEY, SVGAGI. The CDR3 sequence is 15 residues long. V shed 5 bases, J shed 8 bases, and the junction held 7 bases outside the gene matches. The CDR3 sequence is CASSARQGEYSPLHF. The CDR3 nucleotides are TGTGCCAGCAGTGCGAGACAGGGGGAATATTCACCCCTCCACTTT.

This clone was recorded only once. This rearrangement joins TRBV11-3 to TRBJ1-1; maybe TRBD1 (5 bases). V was shortened by 0 bases and J by 7 bases, with 15 bases between the two germline ends. The CDR3 consists of 15 residues. The germline V gene encodes CDR1 SGHNT and CDR2 YENEEA. CDR3 nucleotide sequence: TGTGCCAGCAGCTTAGAGGTGGCAGGGAAAAATGAAGCTTTCTTT. The encoded protein is CASSLEVAGKNEAFF.

This clone was detected a few times. V usage is TRBV5-1 and J usage is TRBJ2-2; D is unclear. The CDR3 is 15 residues long. V lost 5 bases, J lost 1 base, and 12 bases lay in between. The germline V gene encodes CDR1 SGHRS and CDR2 YFSETQ. The CDR3 sequence: CASRPFSLNTGELFF. The CDR3 coding sequence is TGCGCCAGCAGACCGTTCTCCTTGAACACCGGGGAGCTGTTTTTT. The variable domain in full, with the rest retrieved from reference TRBV5-1 and TRBJ2-2, is KAGVTQTPRYLIKTRGQQVTLSCSPISGHRSVSWYQQTPGQGLQFLFEYFSETQRNKGNFPGRFSGRQFSNSRSEMNVSTLELGDSALYLCASRPFSLNTGELFFGEGSRLTVL.

The gene calls are TRBV7-3 and TRBJ2-2; no clear D gene. Germline V gene lookup returns CDR1 SGHTA and CDR2 FQGTGA. The V and J ends lost 3 bases and 7 bases respectively, with 9 bases between them. The CDR3 is made up of 13 amino acids. The CDR3 bases are TGTGCCAGCAGCTTGTACTCCGGCGGGGAGCTGTTTTTT. It yields the protein CASSLYSGGELFF.

This chain joins TRBV7-2 and TRBJ1-2; the match to TRBD1 covers 8 bases. The CDR3 covers 17 residues. Germline V gene data show CDR1 as SGHTA and CDR2 as FQGNSA. V shed 2 bases and J 8 bases; nucleotides not matched to a gene: 16. The CDR3: CASSLRSLDRVLQGYTF. Written as DNA, the CDR3 is TGTGCCAGCAGCTTACGGTCCCTGGACAGGGTTTTGCAGGGCTACACCTTC. The full variable domain, in which reference TRBV7-2 and TRBJ1-2 provide the parts outside the CDR3, is GAGVSQSPSNKVTEKGKDVELRCDPISGHTALYWYRQSLGQGLEFLIYFQGNSAPDKSGLPSDRFSAERTGGSVSTLTIQRTQQEDSAVYLCASSLRSLDRVLQGYTFGSGTRLTVV.

This clone was detected only a few times. This chain links TRBV7-3 with TRBJ2-5; TRBD2 agrees at 8 bases. The V and J ends lost 1 base and 2 bases, in that order; junction bases with no gene match: 15. This CDR3 contains 19 residues. Germline CDR1 reads SGHTA; CDR2 reads FQGTGA. The CDR3 sequence: CASSLRAPGSGGQQETQYF. The CDR3 nucleotides are TGTGCCAGCAGCTTAAGAGCCCCCGGAAGCGGGGGACAACAAGAGACCCAGTACTTC.

V usage is TRBV5-1 and J usage is TRBJ2-1, with TRBD2 matching 7 bases. Germline trimming cut 7 bases from V and 7 bases from J; bases unmatched to any gene: 5. CDR1 is SGHRS and CDR2 is YFSETQ in the germline V gene. The CDR3 loop spans 12 amino acids. The CDR3 nucleotides read TGCGCCAGCGGGGACGGGGGGAATGAGCAGTTCTTC. Encoded protein: CASGDGGNEQFF.

The V gene is TRBV10-3, the J gene TRBJ2-7; 9 bases agree with TRBD1. The CDR3 has 12 amino acids. Germline-derived CDR1 and CDR2 are ENHRY and SYGVKD. V lost 8 bases, J lost 6 bases, and 5 bases stayed unmatched. The CDR3 nucleotides are TGTGCCATCCGGGACAGGGATTCCGAGCAGTACTTC. The encoded protein is CAIRDRDSEQYF.

The gene calls are TRBV19 and TRBJ1-5, with 8 nucleotides matching TRBD1. The V segment lost 6 bases and the J segment 2 bases; nucleotides outside the gene matches: 9. Germline V gene sequence: CDR1 LNHDA, CDR2 SQIVND (reference sequence). There are 16 residues in the CDR3. Here the CDR3 reads CASSGRGRDGNQPQHF. For the CDR3, the DNA is TGTGCCAGTAGCGGCAGGGGGCGCGACGGCAATCAGCCCCAGCATTTT. The entire variable domain, with the rest obtained from reference TRBV19 and TRBJ1-5, is as follows: DGGITQSPKYLFRKEGQNVTLSCEQNLNHDAMYWYRQDPGQGLRLIYYSQIVNDFQKGDIAEGYSVSREKKESFPLTVTSAQKNPTAFYLCASSGRGRDGNQPQHFGDGTRLSIL.

CDR3 protein: CASRRRNEKLFF. The CDR3 DNA follows: TGTGCCAGCAGGAGACGGAATGAAAAACTGTTTTTT. This sequence joins TRBV5-6 and TRBJ1-4; D not resolved. Trimming pared 5 bases from V and 5 bases from J, leaving 7 bases between. Germline CDR1 is SGHDT and CDR2 is YYEEEE. This CDR3 spans 12 amino acids.